Below, 7 T cell receptor beta chains from the same sample are listed, as sequenced in a study of regulatory T cells in long-lasting Graves disease (dated by TCRdb to 2020 to 2023). Library prep was done by multiplex PCR. The instrument given in TCRdb is Illumina HiSeq 4000. To build TCR beta libraries, CDR3 regions were amplified by Arm-PCR using iRepertoire HTBI primers. TCRdb reprocessed the public reads (quality trimming at Q25 with fastp, clone calling with MiXCR) and kept in-frame beta chains. Under each unique CDR3 protein, matching rows form one entry showing the most common genes and DNA. The sample contains 400,000 to 500,000 distinct CDR3 sequences, 11% to 15% of them found a single time. The top ten clonotypes cover approximately 17% of the sample. Sample time point, as interpreted from the label and publication: newly diagnosed GD, antithyroid drugs for less than 3 months. For both TCR sequencing and RNA sequencing, RNA was extracted from PBMCs in TRIzol.

These sequences were also reported in another study, on T cells in Graves' hyperthyroidism and ophthalmopathy.

Sequencing was performed on peripheral blood mononuclear cells (PBMCs), taken at new diagnosis, from a patient treated with antithyroid drugs. These receptors were taken from a woman aged 50 to 60 with Graves disease. Donor details come from another sample of the same person, matched by shared clones.

This clonotype was seen a few times. The V gene is TRBV6-5, the J gene TRBJ2-5, with D perhaps matching TRBD1 (6 bases). Trimming left V 0 bases short and J 2 bases short, with 7 bases between. Germline assignment: CDR1 MNHEY and CDR2 SVGAGI. The CDR3 consists of 14 residues. The CDR3 DNA sequence: TGTGCCAGCAGTTACTCAGACAGGCAAGAGACCCAGTACTTC. It translates to CASSYSDRQETQYF.

This clonotype was detected ten times or more. The chain is built from TRBV7-9 and TRBJ2-7, with 7 bases that match TRBD2. V gave up 5 bases and J gave up 3 bases; unmatched junction bases: 10. Germline CDR1 SEHNR, CDR2 FQNEAQ (reference sequence). CDR3 size: 15 residues. DNA of the CDR3: TGTGCCAGCAGCCTATGGACTAGTCTTGGCTACGAGCAGTACTTC. Residues: CASSLWTSLGYEQYF.

The chain couples TRBV5-1 to TRBJ2-5; tentative D call: TRBD1 (6 bases). Trimming stripped 4 bases from V and 1 base from J, with 8 bases between. The CDR3 is made up of 13 amino acids. The germline CDR1 and CDR2 sequences are SGHRS and YFSETQ. This CDR3 reads CASSGGLQETQYF. DNA for the CDR3: TGCGCCAGCAGCGGGGGCCTCCAAGAGACCCAGTACTTC.

This clonotype has at least ten counts. The CDR3 region is CASSLAGSDSYEQYF. The CDR3 DNA is TGTGCCAGCAGCTTAGCCGGCTCCGACTCCTACGAGCAGTACTTC. The chain recombines TRBV11-2 with TRBJ2-7, with D unresolved. The CDR3 contains 15 residues. Germline-derived CDR1 and CDR2 are SGHAT and FQNNGV. V lost 1 base, J lost 0 bases, and 10 bases lay in between.

This chain connects TRBV19 to TRBJ2-1; 12 bases are shared with TRBD1. The CDR3 consists of 15 residues. Germline V CDR1 and CDR2: LNHDA, SQIVND (reference sequence). Losses at the gene ends were 4 bases for V and 9 bases for J; bases not matched to a gene: 7. The CDR3 loop is CASSTQGQGAGEQFF. In nucleotides, the CDR3 is TGTGCCAGTAGTACCCAGGGACAGGGGGCAGGTGAGCAGTTCTTC.

This clonotype was picked up one time. This chain connects TRBV14 to TRBJ2-1; 11 bases are a match to TRBD2. Germline V gene data show CDR1 as SGHDN and CDR2 as FVKESK. The CDR3 length is 17 residues. V dropped 0 bases and J dropped 5; count of bases not matched to a gene: 6. The DNA for the CDR3 is TGTGCCAGCAGCCAAGATCCCCGGACTAGCGGGCACAATGAGCAGTTCTTC. As protein: CASSQDPRTSGHNEQFF.

This clonotype has ten or more counts. J is TRBJ2-5 and V is TRBV3-1; TRBD1 matches 7 bases. Germline CDR1 is LGHDT and CDR2 is YNNKEL (reference sequence). The CDR3 length is 16 residues. With 1 base clipped from V and 5 bases from J, the junction kept 10 bases outside the gene matches. CDR3 coding DNA: TGTGCCAGCAGCCAAGTTGGGGACAGCGTTCTGGAGACCCAGTACTTC. As protein: CASSQVGDSVLETQYF.